These T cell receptor beta chains were read from a single sample in a study of T cell repertoires in cytomegalovirus infection. TCRdb reprocessed the reads with MiXCR, giving one entry per CDR3 protein. The sample records roughly 60,000 distinct CDR3 sequences, 25% to 40% being singletons. No cognate antigen is known for these TCRs. Sequencing was done on a sample of PBMCs, sequenced either directly or after in vitro stimulation (not recorded which). Receptors were obtained from a human donor in good health (CMV status not recorded). Some clones in this sample may be carry-over from other donors' samples. Each CDR3 is given with its conserved first and last residue. A D gene is named only where the DNA matches it firmly. Not every row has a clone size; where given, it reads once, few, many or a size class.

D gene,J gene,clone size,V gene,CDR3 protein,CDR3 DNA
TRBD2,TRBJ2-1,many,TRBV7-2,CASSLGSGGAYNEQFF,TGTGCCAGCAGCTTAGGAAGCGGGGGGGCCTACAATGAGCAGTTCTTC
NA,TRBJ1-1,many,TRBV7-2,CASSNGRMNTEAFF,TGTGCCAGCAGCAACGGACGGATGAACACTGAAGCTTTCTTT
NA,TRBJ2-7,few,TRBV7-4,CASSSHQSAAGTMYF,TGTGCCAGCAGCTCGCACCAATCCGCGGCAGGGACGATGTACTTC
TRBD2,TRBJ2-1,few,TRBV7-2,CASSQAGVVYNEQFF,TGTGCCAGCAGCCAAGCGGGGGTCGTTTACAATGAGCAGTTCTTC
NA,TRBJ2-3,NA,TRBV7-2,CASSPGPSTDTQYF,TGTGCCAGCAGCCCCGGACCAAGCACAGATACGCAGTATTTT
NA,TRBJ1-1,NA,TRBV20-1,CSARDLRGAGNTEAFF,TGCAGTGCTAGAGATCTAAGGGGCGCGGGGAACACTGAAGCTTTCTTT
NA,TRBJ1-1,many,TRBV28,CATQDVTGNTEAFF,TGTGCCACCCAGGACGTCACTGGGAACACTGAAGCTTTCTTT
NA,TRBJ1-4,medium-sized,TRBV7-2,CASSLAPGREKLFF,TGTGCCAGCAGCTTAGCGCCCGGGCGTGAAAAACTGTTTTTT
NA,TRBJ1-3,once,TRBV25-1,CASSDGNTIYF,TGTGCCAGCAGTGATGGAAACACCATATATTTT
NA,TRBJ1-1,NA,TRBV7-8,CASSLLTPRGNTEAFF,TGTGCCAGCAGCTTACTGACCCCCCGGGGAAACACTGAAGCTTTCTTT
NA,TRBJ2-5,NA,TRBV11-1,CASSPDSNFETQYF,TGTGCCAGCAGCCCGGACAGTAACTTTGAGACCCAGTACTTC
NA,TRBJ2-5,NA,TRBV27,CASSFTGYRETQYF,TGTGCCAGCAGTTTTACAGGGTATCGGGAGACCCAGTACTTC
NA,TRBJ2-5,NA,TRBV7-8,CASSSRAVQETQYF,TGTGCCAGCAGTTCGCGGGCAGTTCAAGAGACCCAGTACTTC
NA,TRBJ1-1,NA,TRBV12-3/TRBV12-4,CSSSSARGNTEAFF,TGTTCCAGCAGTTCAGCCAGGGGGAACACTGAAGCTTTCTTT
NA,TRBJ1-5,few,TRBV7-6,CASSLGLQPQHF,TGTGCCAGCAGCCTCGGGTTACAGCCCCAGCATTTT
TRBD1,TRBJ1-2,NA,TRBV18,CASSTGSGDGYTF,TGTGCCAGCTCGACAGGGTCGGGGGATGGCTACACCTTC
NA,TRBJ2-7,NA,TRBV7-2,CASSLDGAVTSYEQYF,TGTGCCAGCAGCTTAGACGGGGCAGTTACCTCCTACGAGCAGTACTTC
TRBD1,TRBJ2-1,NA,TRBV5-1,CASSLVGTGGDNEQFF,TGCGCCAGCAGCTTGGTTGGGACAGGGGGTGACAATGAGCAGTTCTTC
NA,TRBJ1-4,few,TRBV7-6,CASSLALRLGEEKLFF,TGTGCCAGCAGCTTAGCTTTGCGACTTGGTGAAGAAAAACTGTTTTTT
NA,TRBJ2-7,NA,TRBV7-8,CASSQDGESYEQYF,TGTGCCAGCAGCCAGGACGGGGAATCCTACGAGCAGTACTTC
NA,TRBJ2-7,few,TRBV7-2,CASSSPGNAQYF,TGTGCCAGCAGCTCACCGGGAAACGCGCAGTACTTC
TRBD2,TRBJ2-1,NA,TRBV5-1,CASSSGGAGDNEQFF,TGCGCCAGCAGCAGCGGGGGAGCGGGGGACAATGAGCAGTTCTTC